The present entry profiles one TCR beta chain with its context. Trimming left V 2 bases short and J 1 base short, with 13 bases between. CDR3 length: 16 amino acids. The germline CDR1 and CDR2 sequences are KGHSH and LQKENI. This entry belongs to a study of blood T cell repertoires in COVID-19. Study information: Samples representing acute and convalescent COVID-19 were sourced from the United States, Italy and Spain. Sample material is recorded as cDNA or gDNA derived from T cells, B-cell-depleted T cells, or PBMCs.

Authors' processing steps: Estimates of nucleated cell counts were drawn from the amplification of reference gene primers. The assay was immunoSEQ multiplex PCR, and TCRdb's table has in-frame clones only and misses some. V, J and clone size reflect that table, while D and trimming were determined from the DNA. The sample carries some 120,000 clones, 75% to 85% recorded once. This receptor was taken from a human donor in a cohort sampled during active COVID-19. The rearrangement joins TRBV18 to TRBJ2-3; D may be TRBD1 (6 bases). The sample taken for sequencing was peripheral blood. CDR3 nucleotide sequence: TGTGCCAGCTCACCAACCGAGGGGACACGCACAGATACGCAGTATTTT. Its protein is CASSPTEGTRTDTQYF.